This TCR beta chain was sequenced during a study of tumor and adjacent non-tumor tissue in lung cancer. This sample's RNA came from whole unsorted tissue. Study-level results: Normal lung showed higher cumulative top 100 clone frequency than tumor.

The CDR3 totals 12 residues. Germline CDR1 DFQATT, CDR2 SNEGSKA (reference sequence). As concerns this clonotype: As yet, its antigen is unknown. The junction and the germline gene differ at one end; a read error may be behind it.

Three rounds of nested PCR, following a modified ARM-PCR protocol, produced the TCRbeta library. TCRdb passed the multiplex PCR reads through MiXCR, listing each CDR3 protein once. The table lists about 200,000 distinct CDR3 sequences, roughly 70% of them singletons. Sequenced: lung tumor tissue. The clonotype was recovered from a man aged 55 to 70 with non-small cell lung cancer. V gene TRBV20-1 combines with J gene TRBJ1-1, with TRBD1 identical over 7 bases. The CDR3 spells CRARQGGTEAFF. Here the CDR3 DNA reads TGCAGAGCTAGACAGGGTGGCACTGAAGCTTTCTTT.